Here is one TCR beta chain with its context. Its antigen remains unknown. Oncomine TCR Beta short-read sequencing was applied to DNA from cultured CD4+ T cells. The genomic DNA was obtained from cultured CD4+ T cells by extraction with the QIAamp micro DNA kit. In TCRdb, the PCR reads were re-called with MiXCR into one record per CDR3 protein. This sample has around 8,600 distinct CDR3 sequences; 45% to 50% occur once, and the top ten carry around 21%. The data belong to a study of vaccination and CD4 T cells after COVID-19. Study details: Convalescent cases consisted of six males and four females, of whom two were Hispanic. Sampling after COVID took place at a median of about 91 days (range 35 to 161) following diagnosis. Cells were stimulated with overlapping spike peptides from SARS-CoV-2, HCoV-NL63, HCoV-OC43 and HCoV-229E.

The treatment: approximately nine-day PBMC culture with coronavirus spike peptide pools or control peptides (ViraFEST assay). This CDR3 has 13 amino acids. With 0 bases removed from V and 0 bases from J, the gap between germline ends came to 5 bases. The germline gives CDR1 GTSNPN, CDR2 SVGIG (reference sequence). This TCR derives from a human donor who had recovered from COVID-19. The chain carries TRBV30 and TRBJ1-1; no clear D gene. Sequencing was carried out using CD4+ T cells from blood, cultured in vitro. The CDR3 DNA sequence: TGTGCCTGGAGTGTACGCCTGAACACTGAAGCTTTCTTT. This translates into CAWSVRLNTEAFF.